This T cell receptor (beta chain) came from a study of T cells in Graves' hyperthyroidism and ophthalmopathy. The overall study: Peripheral blood was secured at the point of initial diagnosis, before any treatment. Study results and limitations: Ophthalmopathy could be told apart from stable hyperthyroidism with a 13 V-J model.

This CDR3 comprises 12 residues. Germline CDR1 reads MDHEN; CDR2 reads SYDVKM. The germline V and J ends were trimmed by 6 bases and 8 bases, with 13 bases remaining between them. This clonotype has a handful of counts. Its antigen is currently unknown. TCR beta CDR3 region amplification was performed from RNA transcripts. The HTBI primer set was used in a first-round RT-PCR of the TCR CDR3. TCRdb independently ran MiXCR on the multiplex PCR reads; one entry per CDR3 protein. The data contain more than 650,000 distinct CDR3 sequences, 11% to 15% of them seen just once; the ten biggest clones take up about a tenth. These patients, aged 18 to 65, had recently diagnosed hyperthyroidism lasting under 2 months. Orbital computed tomography, thyroid ultrasound, serum thyroxine and TRAb, and clinical symptoms together informed the diagnoses.

The source is a woman under 30 with Graves' hyperthyroidism. The chain combines TRBV28 with TRBJ1-2; D gene uncertain. Source material: blood. CDR3 residues: CASRSPRVGYTF. The CDR3 DNA reads TGTGCCAGCAGGTCCCCGAGGGTCGGCTACACCTTC.